This TCR beta chain originates from a study of identical twins. TCRdb re-called the 5' RACE reads with MiXCR, one entry per CDR3 protein. Of a few hundred thousand distinct CDR3 sequences listed, 7% to 9.5% are singletons. The germline CDR1 and CDR2 sequences are WSHSY and SAAADI. The CDR3 runs 14 residues. The germline V and J ends were trimmed by 4 bases and 5 bases, with 14 bases remaining between them. The source material was naive T cells sorted from blood. This receptor was taken from a woman aged 50 to 65 in good health. The chain employs TRBV10-2 and TRBJ2-5; D gene uncertain. Written as DNA, the CDR3 is TGCGCCAGCAGTGCCTCACATCCTGCGGAGACCCAGTACTTC. Translated: CASSASHPAETQYF.